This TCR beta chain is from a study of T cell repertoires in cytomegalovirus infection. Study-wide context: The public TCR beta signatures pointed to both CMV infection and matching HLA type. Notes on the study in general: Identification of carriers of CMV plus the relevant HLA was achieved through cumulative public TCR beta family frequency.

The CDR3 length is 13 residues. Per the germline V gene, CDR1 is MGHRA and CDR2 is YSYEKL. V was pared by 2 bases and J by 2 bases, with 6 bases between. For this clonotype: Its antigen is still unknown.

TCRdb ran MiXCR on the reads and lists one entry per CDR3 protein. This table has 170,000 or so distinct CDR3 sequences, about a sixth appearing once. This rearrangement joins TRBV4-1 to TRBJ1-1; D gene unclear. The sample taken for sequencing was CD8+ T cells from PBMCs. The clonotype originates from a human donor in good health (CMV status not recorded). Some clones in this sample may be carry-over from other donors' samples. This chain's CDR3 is CASSQPRNTEAFF. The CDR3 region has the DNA TGCGCCAGCAGCCAACCCCGAAACACTGAAGCTTTCTTT.